Shown below are 18 T cell receptor beta chains from a single sample sequenced in a study of shared clonotypes between healthy human individuals. Clones were read by immunoSEQ multiplex PCR, and TCRdb kept only the in-frame ones, dropping some. Of around 1.1 million clones in the sample, 77% were seen once. Sequencing was carried out using memory CD4+ T cells from PBMCs. Sample subset: CD45RA-negative fraction. Receptors were obtained from a young man in good health. Some clones in this sample may be carry-over from other donors' samples.

V gene TRBV5-6 combines with J gene TRBJ2-2, with 9 bases that match TRBD1. CDR1 SGHDT and CDR2 YYEEEE come from the germline V gene. This CDR3 has 15 amino acids. J was trimmed by 6 bases and V by 4 bases; bases with no gene match: 7. CDR3 DNA sequence: TGTGCCAGCAGCGGCACAGGGGGCGAATCCGGGGAGCTGTTTTTT. Translating gives CASSGTGGESGELFF.

V gene TRBV2 combines with J gene TRBJ2-3; TRBD1 agrees at 7 bases. This CDR3 is 14 amino acids long. Trimming removed 8 bases from V and 4 bases from J; junction bases left unmatched: 9. CDR1 SNHLY and CDR2 FYNNEI come from the germline V gene. The CDR3 region is CASPLRDSSDTQYF. The CDR3, as DNA: TGTGCCAGCCCGCTTCGGGACAGCTCAGATACGCAGTATTTT.

CDR3 nucleotide sequence: TGCGCCAGCAGCTTGACCAGGTGGGGCTATGGCTACACCTTC. The encoded protein is CASSLTRWGYGYTF. This chain joins TRBV5-1 and TRBJ1-2, with D unclear. The germline V gene encodes CDR1 SGHRS and CDR2 YFSETQ. The V end lost 1 base, the J end lost 4 bases, and 11 bases lay between the germline ends. CDR3 length equals 14 residues.

This chain joins TRBV6-5 and TRBJ2-3; 8 nucleotides match TRBD2. V lost 6 bases and J lost 1; bases outside the gene matches: 3. The CDR3 length is 14 residues. From germline, CDR1 is MNHEY and CDR2 SVGAGI. The CDR3 nucleotides read TGTGCCAGCAGAGCGGGAGCGGGCACAGATACGCAGTATTTT. Protein product: CASRAGAGTDTQYF.

This chain uses TRBV14 with TRBJ1-6; 8 bases align to TRBD1. Trimming at V came to 4 bases and at J to 5 bases, leaving 7 bases not matched to a gene. The CDR3 is 16 amino acids. Germline loops: CDR1 SGHDN, CDR2 FVKESK. Here the CDR3 DNA reads TGTGCCAGCAGCCTTCAGGGGGCCCTTGATAATTCACCCCTCCACTTT. It is translated as CASSLQGALDNSPLHF.

V is TRBV21-1 and J is TRBJ1-4. TRBV21-1 corresponds to a pseudogene. The CDR3 length is 16 residues. CDR3 in DNA: TGTGCCAGCAGCAAAGTACGCGAGGCAACTAATGAAAAACTGTTTTTT. It codes for CASSKVREATNEKLFF.

This clone occurred many times. The chain has TRBV5-4 and TRBJ2-7; 8 positions agree with TRBD1. Germline V gene data show CDR1 as SGHNT and CDR2 as YYREEE (reference sequence). The CDR3 spans 15 residues. The J segment lost 1 base and the V segment lost 4 bases, leaving 7 bases of the junction unmatched. The CDR3 nucleotides are TGTGCCAGCAGCCAGGGAAGGACAGGGTCCTACGAGCAGTACTTC. Its translation: CASSQGRTGSYEQYF. Based on the CDR3 plus reference TRBV5-4 and TRBJ2-7, the full variable domain is ETGVTQSPTHLIKTRGQQVTLRCSSQSGHNTVSWYQQALGQGPQFIFQYYREEENGRGNFPPRFSGLQFPNYSSELNVNALELDDSALYLCASSQGRTGSYEQYFGPGTRLTVT.

The genes are TRBV2 and TRBJ2-7; D possibly corresponds to TRBD2 (7 bases). Germline V gives CDR1 SNHLY, CDR2 FYNNEI. V was pared by 10 bases and J by 0 bases, with 16 bases between. CDR3 length equals 14 residues. CDR3 protein: CATTVAGASYEQYF. DNA of the CDR3: TGTGCCACTACTGTGGCGGGGGCCTCCTACGAGCAGTACTTC.

V usage is TRBV5-1 and J usage is TRBJ1-1; D unclear. Germline V gene lookup returns CDR1 SGHRS and CDR2 YFSETQ. Trimming removed 2 bases at V and 5 bases at J, with 7 bases between. CDR3 length: 12 residues. The CDR3 DNA is TGCGCCAGCAGCTTTTCCTCTACTGAAGCTTTCTTT. Amino acid sequence: CASSFSSTEAFF.

This chain uses TRBV27 with TRBJ2-6; TRBD1 matches at 11 bases. There are 19 residues in the CDR3. The J segment lost 0 bases and the V segment lost 3 bases, leaving 7 bases of the junction unmatched. CDR1 MNHEY and CDR2 SMNVEV come from the germline V gene (reference sequence). The CDR3 region has the DNA TGTGCCAGCAGTTTTTGGGACAGGGGGAGCTCCTCTGGGGCCAACGTCCTGACTTTC. It encodes CASSFWDRGSSSGANVLTF.

The rearrangement joins TRBV28 to TRBJ2-7; possible D gene TRBD1, 6 bases. V shed 6 bases and J shed 5 bases, with 14 bases lying between them. Germline V gene data show CDR1 as MDHEN and CDR2 as SYDVKM. This CDR3 region has 13 residues. The CDR3 nucleotides are TGTGCCAGCAGCCAAGGGGACAACCACGAGCAGTACTTC. Translation gives CASSQGDNHEQYF. Supplemented by reference TRBV28 and TRBJ2-7, the full variable domain reads DVKVTQSSRYLVKRTGEKVFLECVQDMDHENMFWYRQDPGLGLRLIYFSYDVKMKEKGDIPEGYSVSREKKERFSLILESASTNQTSMYLCASSQGDNHEQYFGPGTRLTVT.

This clone was detected only once. This sequence joins TRBV2 and TRBJ2-5; D unclear. V was shortened by 1 base and J by 4 bases, with 7 bases between the two germline ends. This CDR3 has 13 residues. The germline V gene has CDR1 SNHLY and CDR2 FYNNEI. CDR3: CASSEEMRETQYF. Here the CDR3 DNA reads TGTGCCAGCAGTGAAGAAATGAGAGAGACCCAGTACTTC. The full variable domain, rest sourced from reference TRBV2 and TRBJ2-5, is EPEVTQTPSHQVTQMGQEVILRCVPISNHLYFYWYRQILGQKVEFLVSFYNNEISEKSEIFDDQFSVERPDGSNFTLKIRSTKLEDSAMYFCASSEEMRETQYFGPGTRLLVL.

The chain joins TRBV29-1 to TRBJ2-3, with 14 bases identical to TRBD2. Losses at the gene ends were 7 bases for V and 5 bases for J; bases not matched to a gene: 5. The CDR3 loop spans 14 amino acids. Germline CDR1 SQVTM, CDR2 ANQGSEA. The CDR3 coding sequence is TGCAGCGGTGGGACTAGCGGGAGTTTAGATACGCAGTATTTT. Its protein is CSGGTSGSLDTQYF.

The chain employs TRBV5-1 and TRBJ2-7; D possibly corresponds to TRBD2 (6 bases). Germline V gene lookup returns CDR1 SGHRS and CDR2 YFSETQ. V was shortened by 0 bases and J by 4 bases, with 20 bases between the two germline ends. The CDR3 totals 17 residues. CDR3 sequence: CASSLADGGRKEYEQYF. The CDR3, as DNA: TGCGCCAGCAGCTTGGCCGATGGGGGGAGGAAGGAGTACGAGCAGTACTTC.

This clone was counted only a few times. The V and J genes are TRBV6-1 and TRBJ2-7, with TRBD1 matching over 12 bases. The trim removed 7 bases at V and 1 base at J, leaving 5 bases unmatched. Germline V CDR1 and CDR2: MNHNS, SASEGT. The CDR3 consists of 15 residues. As DNA, the CDR3 is TGTGCCAGCATGACGGGACAGGGGGCGTCCTACGAGCAGTACTTC. Encoded protein: CASMTGQGASYEQYF.

The chain carries TRBV7-2 and TRBJ2-6, with D hard to call. Germline assignment: CDR1 SGHTA and CDR2 FQGNSA. Trimming took off 4 bases at V and 3 bases at J, with 7 bases between the two ends. The CDR3 runs 14 residues. The CDR3 loop is CASSSTVGANVLTF. The CDR3 DNA reads TGTGCCAGCAGCTCGACTGTTGGGGCCAACGTCCTGACTTTC.

The chain joins TRBV19 to TRBJ1-1, with unresolved D. Looked up from germline, CDR1 is LNHDA and CDR2 is SQIVND (reference sequence). The CDR3 runs 17 residues. Trimming left V 3 bases short and J 0 bases short, with 17 bases between. The CDR3 bases are TGTGCCAGTAGTATCGGTTATTGGACTGCCATGAACACTGAAGCTTTCTTT. Its translation is CASSIGYWTAMNTEAFF.

This clone showed up just a few times. The chain carries TRBV15 and TRBJ1-1; no reliable D call. The CDR3 has 14 amino acids. Germline V CDR1 and CDR2: LNHNV, YYDKDF (reference sequence). V lost 0 bases to trimming and J lost 5 bases, with 10 bases between them. In DNA, the CDR3 is TGTGCCACCAGCAGAGAATGGACTCAGACTGAAGCTTTCTTT. Amino acids: CATSREWTQTEAFF.